Listed below are T cell receptor beta chains from one sample, sequenced in a study of OX40 agonist ivuxolimab in advanced cancers. The method was immunoSEQ multiplex PCR; TCRdb's version includes in-frame clones alone and lacks a portion of them. The data contain under 70,000 clones, about nine tenths of them singletons. Specimen: CD4+ or CD8+ T cells sorted from blood, collected in a trial of the OX40 agonist ivuxolimab. These receptors were obtained from an adult with an advanced solid tumor such as melanoma, head and neck, liver or kidney cancer. Both conserved end residues are part of each CDR3. D genes are given only for firm matches. Expanded clones get a size class; other rows say once, few or many, or leave the size out.

j_call v_call clone_size d_call cdr3_nt cdr3_aa
TRBJ1-1 TRBV19 - - TGTGCCAGTAAGGAGGGATACACTGAAGCTTTCTTT CASKEGYTEAFF
TRBJ1-2 TRBV6-1 once - TGTGCCACGTCCCCAGGGAGCTATGGCTACACCTTC CATSPGSYGYTF
TRBJ1-1 TRBV5-1 - - TGCGCCAGCAGTCTCATTGGGAACACTGAAGCTTTCTTT CASSLIGNTEAFF
TRBJ2-6 TRBV10-3 - - TGTGCCATCAGTGGTAACAGTATCTCTGGGGCCAACGTCCTGACTTTC CAISGNSISGANVLTF
TRBJ1-6 TRBV6-1 - TRBD1 TGTGCCAGCAGCATTGGACAGGGCCTTAACTCACCCCTCCACTTT CASSIGQGLNSPLHF
TRBJ1-3 TRBV7-2 - - TGTGCCAGCAGCTTAGGGGGGACTGTCATTCGCTCTGGAAACACCATATATTTT CASSLGGTVIRSGNTIYF
TRBJ2-7 TRBV19 once TRBD1 TGTGCCAGTAGGGATAAGGGACAGCTCCCCTACGAGCAGTACTTC CASRDKGQLPYEQYF
TRBJ1-4 TRBV7-9 - - TGCGCCAGCAGCCAAGTAGGGGGTGATGAAAAACTGTTTTTT CASSQVGGDEKLFF
TRBJ1-4 TRBV5-1 - TRBD1 TGCGCCAGCAGCTTGACCTCGGACAGGAATGAAAAACTGTTTTTT CASSLTSDRNEKLFF
TRBJ1-4 TRBV28 - - TGTGCCAGCAGTTTATACGAAAAACTGTTTTTT CASSLYEKLFF
TRBJ1-3 TRBV30 once TRBD1 TGTGCCTGGATCCCCAAGACAGGGTCTGGAAACACCATATATTTT CAWIPKTGSGNTIYF
TRBJ2-2 TRBV2 - - TGTGCCAGCACCTTGGAGGGACAGACTAACACCGGGGAGCTGTTTTTT CASTLEGQTNTGELFF
TRBJ1-2 TRBV15 - - TGTGCCACCAGCAGAGGGACAGCCTCCTATGGCTACACCTTC CATSRGTASYGYTF
TRBJ2-7 TRBV18 - TRBD2 TGTGCCAGCTCACCACCTCTAGCGGGAGGTTACTCCTACGAGCAGTACTTC CASSPPLAGGYSYEQYF
TRBJ1-4 TRBV27 - TRBD1 TGTGCCAGCAGTCCCCTTGGGACAGGGTTTGGTGAAAAACTGTTTTTT CASSPLGTGFGEKLFF
TRBJ2-5 TRBV6-5 - - TGTGCCAGCAGTTACGGGGGTGGGGGTCGGGAGACCCAGTACTTC CASSYGGGGRETQYF
TRBJ2-1 TRBV11-3 - - TGTGCCAGCAGCTTAACGGGACGGAACAATGAGCAGTTCTTC CASSLTGRNNEQFF
TRBJ1-5 TRBV9 - - TGTGCCAGCAGCCCCGGGACGGACAATCAGCCCCAGCATTTT CASSPGTDNQPQHF
TRBJ1-1 TRBV6-5 once - TGTGCCAGCAGTCGGACGGAGAACACTGAAGCTTTCTTT CASSRTENTEAFF
TRBJ2-1 TRBV5-4 - TRBD2 TGTGCCAGCAGCTCTAAAGCGGGAGCTGGGTACAATGAGCAGTTCTTC CASSSKAGAGYNEQFF
TRBJ1-2 TRBV18 - - TGTGCCAGCTCGCCACAGGGAAATGGCTACACCTTC CASSPQGNGYTF
TRBJ1-2 TRBV11-1 - TRBD1 TGTGCCAGCAGCTCTTACTTAACAGGGGTTGAAGGCGGCTACACCTTC CASSSYLTGVEGGYTF
TRBJ2-1 TRBV29-1 - - TGCAGCGTGGAAAGGGTCGATGAGCAGTTCTTC CSVERVDEQFF
TRBJ2-7 TRBV25-1 - - TGTGCCAGCAGCCACTTGACAGCGACCTACGAGCAGTACTTC CASSHLTATYEQYF
TRBJ2-7 TRBV30 once - TGTGCCTGGAGGCCCCAGGGAGTCTACGAGCAGTACTTC CAWRPQGVYEQYF
TRBJ1-5 TRBV2 once - TGTGCCAGCATCCTTAACGCGGGTCATAGCAATCAGCCCCAGCATTTT CASILNAGHSNQPQHF
TRBJ1-1 TRBV11-2 - - TGTGCCAGCAGCTCCAACCTCGATCCGGCGAGGACTGAAGCTTTCTTT CASSSNLDPARTEAFF
TRBJ2-7 TRBV23-1 few - TGCGCCAGCAGTCAGCCGCACTACGAGCAGTACTTC CASSQPHYEQYF
TRBJ2-4 TRBV9 - - TGTGCCAGCAGCGGGAGCGGCCTAACTGGAAACATTCAGTACTTC CASSGSGLTGNIQYF
TRBJ1-5 TRBV19 - - TGTGCTCCGCCCAATCAGCCCCAGCATTTT CAPPNQPQHF
TRBJ1-3 TRBV7-8 - TRBD1 TGTGCCAGCAGCCCCAATCGTCGACAGGGAGGTGGAAACACCATATATTTT CASSPNRRQGGGNTIYF
TRBJ2-2 TRBV7-2 - - TGTGCCAGCAGCTTAAATCCGGGGGCGGTTACCGGGGAGCTGTTTTTT CASSLNPGAVTGELFF
TRBJ1-5 TRBV19 - - TGTGCCAGTAGGTTGACAGGTTCGGGCAATCAGCCCCAGCATTTT CASRLTGSGNQPQHF